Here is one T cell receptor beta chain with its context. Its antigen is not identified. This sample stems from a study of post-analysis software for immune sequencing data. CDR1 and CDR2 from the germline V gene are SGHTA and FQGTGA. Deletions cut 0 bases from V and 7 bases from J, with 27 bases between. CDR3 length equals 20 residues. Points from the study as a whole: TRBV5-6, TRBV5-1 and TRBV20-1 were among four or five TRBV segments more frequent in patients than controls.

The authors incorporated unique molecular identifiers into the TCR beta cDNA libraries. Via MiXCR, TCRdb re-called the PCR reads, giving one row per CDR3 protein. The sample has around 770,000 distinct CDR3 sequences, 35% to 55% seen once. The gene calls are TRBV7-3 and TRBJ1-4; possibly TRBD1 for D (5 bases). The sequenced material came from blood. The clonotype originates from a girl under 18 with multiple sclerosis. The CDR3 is CASSLTVYPRDPQEGEKLFF. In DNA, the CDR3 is TGTGCCAGCAGCTTAACCGTATACCCCCGGGACCCTCAAGAGGGTGAAAAACTGTTTTTT.